A single sample gave rise to the 14 T cell receptor beta chains below, sequenced in a study of T cell changes during pregnancy in multiple sclerosis (dated by TCRdb to the late 2010s). Library preparation was by the immunoSEQ multiplex PCR assay. Sourced from immuneACCESS, this table was stored by TCRdb with only in-frame sequences that have V and J called. A share of the clones is absent; for the studies checked, an unresolved V gene accounts for under half, and the remainder has no known explanation. In all, the sample holds around 19,000 clones, and 88% of those were seen once. 5.5% to 7.5% of the sample goes to the ten largest clones. Sequencing used CD8+ T cells from peripheral blood mononuclear cells, obtained in the third trimester of pregnancy. Every receptor here comes from a female donor in good health, enrolled as a control in a pregnancy study.

This clone was detected once. The chain employs TRBV15 and TRBJ2-7, with TRBD2 as a possible D gene (6 bases). Germline V gene data show CDR1 as LNHNV and CDR2 as YYDKDF (reference sequence). This CDR3 contains 14 residues. V lost 4 bases and J 3 bases, leaving 13 bases between the germline ends. The CDR3 DNA is TGTGCCACCAGCACCCCGGGACTTAACTACGAGCAGTACTTC. This sequence encodes CATSTPGLNYEQYF.

The J gene is TRBJ2-7, the V gene TRBV5-6, with D perhaps matching TRBD1 (7 bases). This CDR3 is 13 amino acids long. Between the trimmed V and J ends, which lost 3 bases and 5 bases, there was a span of 12 bases. From germline, CDR1 is SGHDT and CDR2 YYEEEE. The CDR3 DNA sequence: TGTGCCAGCAGCTCGGAGGGGGCGGACGAGCAGTACTTC. It codes for CASSSEGADEQYF. Based on the CDR3 plus reference TRBV5-6 and TRBJ2-7, the full variable domain is DAGVTQSPTHLIKTRGQQVTLRCSPKSGHDTVSWYQQALGQGPQFIFQYYEEEERQRGNFPDRFSGHQFPNYSSELNVNALLLGDSALYLCASSSEGADEQYFGPGTRLTVT.

This clone was counted only a few times. The chain carries TRBV7-9 and TRBJ1-2; TRBD1 matches 7 bases. There are 17 residues in the CDR3. With V trimmed by 0 bases and J by 0 bases, 7 bases remained unmatched. Germline assignment: CDR1 SEHNR and CDR2 FQNEAQ (reference sequence). CDR3 in amino acids: CASSLALGQEANYGYTF. In DNA, the CDR3 is TGTGCCAGCAGCTTAGCCCTAGGACAGGAAGCTAACTATGGCTACACCTTC.

The rearrangement uses TRBV4-1 and TRBJ2-7, with a possible D match to TRBD1 (5 bases). In germline, CDR1 is MGHRA, CDR2 YSYEKL. V was clipped by 3 bases and J by 5 bases, with 17 bases between them. The CDR3 spans 15 residues. Here the CDR3 reads CASSQTRAGKDEQYF. The CDR3 DNA follows: TGCGCCAGCAGCCAGACTCGGGCAGGGAAGGACGAGCAGTACTTC.

CDR3 sequence: CASSLVGQGDNEQFF. The DNA of the CDR3 is TGTGCCAGCAGCTTGGTGGGACAGGGGGACAATGAGCAGTTCTTC. The chain carries TRBV7-9 and TRBJ2-1; 11 nucleotides line up with TRBD1. Unmatched junction bases numbered 3, after V lost 3 bases and J lost 5 bases. CDR1 SEHNR and CDR2 FQNEAQ come from the germline V gene (reference sequence). The CDR3 has 15 residues.

The chain combines TRBV13 with TRBJ2-7, with D perhaps TRBD2 (6 bases). Germline V gene sequence: CDR1 PRHDT, CDR2 FYEKMQ (reference sequence). The CDR3 totals 13 residues. V was clipped by 8 bases and J by 1 base, with 12 bases between them. CDR3 region: CASGVGRSYEQYF. The CDR3 DNA reads as TGTGCCAGCGGGGTAGGGAGGTCCTACGAGCAGTACTTC.

V gene TRBV5-5 combines with J gene TRBJ1-2; 7 nucleotides match TRBD1. With V trimmed by 6 bases and J by 5 bases, 13 bases remained unmatched. Germline-derived CDR1 and CDR2 are SGHKS and YYEKEE (reference sequence). The CDR3 is 15 residues long. Here the CDR3 DNA reads TGTGCCAGCAACCCCAAGACAGGGCGAAGATATGGCTACACCTTC. Translating gives CASNPKTGRRYGYTF.

This rearrangement joins TRBV2 to TRBJ2-3, with 8 nucleotides matching TRBD1. The germline CDR1 and CDR2 sequences are SNHLY and FYNNEI. V was clipped by 10 bases and J by 4 bases; unmatched bases: 7. The CDR3 has 13 residues. The DNA of the CDR3 is TGTGCCACCCGACAGGGGTTGCCAGATACGCAGTATTTT. Amino acids: CATRQGLPDTQYF.

This clone appeared once. The chain recombines TRBV19 with TRBJ2-6, with 12 bases fitting TRBD1. The CDR3 is 21 amino acids. The germline V gene encodes CDR1 LNHDA and CDR2 SQIVND (reference sequence). J lost 4 bases, V lost 2 bases, and 15 bases had no gene match. CDR3 loop: CASSIMGQGALWGPGANVLTF. For the CDR3, the DNA is TGTGCCAGTAGTATAATGGGACAGGGGGCCCTCTGGGGGCCGGGGGCCAACGTCCTGACTTTC.

This rearrangement joins TRBV4-1 to TRBJ1-6; D unclear. This CDR3 comprises 14 residues. Trimming removed 0 bases from V and 8 bases from J, with 8 bases in between. Germline V gene data show CDR1 as MGHRA and CDR2 as YSYEKL. For the CDR3, the DNA is TGCGCCAGCAGCCAAGATAGGAGAGATTCACCCCTCCACTTT. Translating gives CASSQDRRDSPLHF.

This clone has a handful of counts. V is TRBV7-9 and J is TRBJ2-3; TRBD2 matches at 9 bases. CDR1 and CDR2 from the germline V gene are SEHNR and FQNEAQ (reference sequence). The V gene end was trimmed by 4 bases and the J gene end by 8 bases; junction bases not matched to a gene: 13. The CDR3 is 16 amino acids. The CDR3 nucleotides are TGTGCCAGCAGCTCGGCTAGCGGGGAAACTGTGCGTACGCAGTATTTT. This translates into CASSSASGETVRTQYF. The full variable domain, with the rest looked up from reference TRBV7-9 and TRBJ2-3, is DTGVSQNPRHKITKRGQNVTFRCDPISEHNRLYWYRQTLGQGPEFLTYFQNEAQLEKSRLLSDRFSAERPKGSFSTLEIQRTEQGDSAMYLCASSSASGETVRTQYFGPGTRLTVL.

The chain links TRBV27 to TRBJ2-3, with D possibly being TRBD2 (6 bases). Trimming removed 3 bases from V and 3 bases from J, with 13 bases in between. Germline CDR1 reads MNHEY; CDR2 reads SMNVEV (reference sequence). This CDR3 spans 15 amino acids. The CDR3 bases are TGTGCCAGCAGTTTCTACGGGACTTTGACAGATACGCAGTATTTT. Its protein product is CASSFYGTLTDTQYF.

This CDR3 reads CASSFSTWGGTEQFF. The CDR3 DNA follows: TGTGCCAGCAGCTTCTCTACTTGGGGGGGTACTGAGCAGTTCTTC. The V and J genes are TRBV27 and TRBJ2-1; 7 bases map to TRBD2. The CDR3 spans 15 residues. CDR1 is MNHEY and CDR2 is SMNVEV in the germline V gene (reference sequence). Trimming took 6 bases from V and 9 from J; bases not matched to a gene: 14.

CDR3 nucleotides: TGTGCCAGCAGCGAGGGGACAGGGAGCTACGAGCAGTACTTC. Translated: CASSEGTGSYEQYF. The chain is built from TRBV9 and TRBJ2-7, with TRBD1 matching 9 bases. Germline CDR1 is SGDLS and CDR2 is YYNGEE. Trimming at V came to 3 bases and at J to 3 bases, leaving 4 bases not matched to a gene. The CDR3 contains 14 residues. Full variable domain (missing parts from reference TRBV9 and TRBJ2-7): DSGVTQTPKHLITATGQRVTLRCSPRSGDLSVYWYQQSLDQGLQFLIQYYNGEERAKGNILERFSAQQFPDLHSELNLSSLELGDSALYFCASSEGTGSYEQYFGPGTRLTVT.